Listed below are T cell receptor beta chains from one sample, sequenced in a study of cytomegalovirus exposure and HLA in healthy donors. Only in-frame clones appear in the TCRdb table, and some are missing; sequencing was by immunoSEQ multiplex PCR. The data contain 150,000 or so clones, around three quarters of them singletons. The sample was PBMCs. Receptors were obtained from a man between 40 and 49 years old in good health and CMV-seropositive. Each CDR3 is given with its conserved first and last residue. A D gene is named only where the DNA matches it firmly. Clone size is not always given. Where it is, it says once, few, many or a class for expanded clones.

cdr3_nt	cdr3_aa	clone_size	d_call	v_call	j_call
TGTGCCAGCAGCATCCAAAAAAATCAGCCCCAGCATTTT	CASSIQKNQPQHF	-	-	TRBV7-2	TRBJ1-5
TGTGCCAGCAGCTTAGATGGTGCGACTGAAGCTTTCTTT	CASSLDGATEAFF	-	-	TRBV7-9	TRBJ1-1
TGTGCCAGCAGTATGGCAGGGGAATCCTACACCTTC	CASSMAGESYTF	-	-	TRBV6-1	TRBJ1-2
TGTGCCAGCAGCTTAGGCGGCAGGAAAACAGATACGCAGTATTTT	CASSLGGRKTDTQYF	-	-	TRBV13	TRBJ2-3
TGCGCCAGCAGCCAAAGTTCGGTTTCCTACGAGCAGTACTTC	CASSQSSVSYEQYF	-	-	TRBV4-1	TRBJ2-7
TGTGCCAGCAGTTATGGCGACAGGGGAGGCGAGCAGTACTTC	CASSYGDRGGEQYF	-	TRBD1	TRBV6-5	TRBJ2-7
TGCAGCGTTTCCGCAGGGGTAGGAAACACCATATATTTT	CSVSAGVGNTIYF	-	-	TRBV29-1	TRBJ1-3
TGTGCCAGCAGTTTTACAGGGGCTGGGCAGCCCCAGCATTTT	CASSFTGAGQPQHF	-	TRBD1	TRBV27	TRBJ1-5
TGTGCCAGCGGAGGGAGAACTAGCGGGGGCGAGCAGTACTTC	CASGGRTSGGEQYF	-	TRBD2	TRBV6-6	TRBJ2-7
TGTGCCAGCAGCTTAGTACAAGAAAATTCACCCCTCCACTTT	CASSLVQENSPLHF	-	-	TRBV7-2	TRBJ1-6
TGTGCCAGCTCACCTGCGGACAGACTCTACGAGCAGTACTTC	CASSPADRLYEQYF	few	-	TRBV18	TRBJ2-7
TGTGCCAGCAGTCCCCAGACAGGGGGGGCCTACGAGCAGTACTTC	CASSPQTGGAYEQYF	-	TRBD1	TRBV6-1	TRBJ2-7
TGTGCCAGCTCTAATGATCTCGGGTTTCAGCCCCAGCATTTT	CASSNDLGFQPQHF	-	-	TRBV2	TRBJ1-5
TGTGCCAGCAGCTTAACAGGGGAAAGCTATGGCTACACCTTC	CASSLTGESYGYTF	few	TRBD1	TRBV7-2	TRBJ1-2
TGTGCCAGTAGTACAATCGTAATCTCAGGGGGCGCAAATCGGTACGAGCAGTACTTC	CASSTIVISGGANRYEQYF	-	TRBD1	TRBV19	TRBJ2-7
TGTGCCAGCAGCCAAGAAGAGGGGGTCGGAACTGAAGCTTTCTTT	CASSQEEGVGTEAFF	-	-	TRBV4-2	TRBJ1-1
TGTGCCAGCAGTTCCCCCAGGAGCAATCAGCCCCAGCATTTT	CASSSPRSNQPQHF	-	-	TRBV6-5	TRBJ1-5
TGTGCCAGCAGCTTAGAGGACACTCGCTCCTATAATTCACCCCTCCACTTT	CASSLEDTRSYNSPLHF	-	-	TRBV7-2	TRBJ1-6
TGTGCCACCAGCAGAGATCGGCAGGTTGATCAGCCCCAGCATTTT	CATSRDRQVDQPQHF	-	-	TRBV15	TRBJ1-5
TGTGCCAGCAGCGTAGAGGCGGGGACTGTAAACACCATATATTTT	CASSVEAGTVNTIYF	-	-	TRBV9	TRBJ1-3
TGCGCCAGCAGCATAACAACGGGGACCGGGGAGCTGTTTTTT	CASSITTGTGELFF	-	-	TRBV5-1	TRBJ2-2
TGTGCCAGTAGTATTAGCAGAAACACTGAAGCTTTCTTT	CASSISRNTEAFF	once	-	TRBV19	TRBJ1-1
TGTGCCAGCAGCGTAGGGGGGGGAGGGTTCTCTGGCTACACCTTC	CASSVGGGGFSGYTF	-	-	TRBV9	TRBJ1-2
TGTGCCAGCTCACCACGGACCCGTTTCGCCGGAGTACGGGAAGAGCAGTACTTC	CASSPRTRFAGVREEQYF	-	-	TRBV18	TRBJ2-7
TGTGCCAGTGTGCAGGGGTATAATTCACCCCTCCACTTT	CASVQGYNSPLHF	-	-	TRBV19	TRBJ1-6
TGTGCCAGTAGTACCTTGGACAGTAAAGGTGACTATGGCTACACCTTC	CASSTLDSKGDYGYTF	-	-	TRBV19	TRBJ1-2
TGTGCCATCAACCCTAGCGGGGGGGAGGAGACCCAGTACTTC	CAINPSGGEETQYF	-	TRBD2	TRBV10-3	TRBJ2-5
TGTGCCAGCATCTCAGGGTTTGGCTATGGCTACACCTTC	CASISGFGYGYTF	-	-	TRBV6-5	TRBJ1-2
TGCGCCAGCAGCTTGGCCGTGACAGGGGGTTTGAATGAGCAGTTCTTC	CASSLAVTGGLNEQFF	few	TRBD1	TRBV5-1	TRBJ2-1
TGCGCCAGCAGCTTGGGGCAGGGAGGGACTGAAGCTTTCTTT	CASSLGQGGTEAFF	-	-	TRBV5-1	TRBJ1-1
TGTGCCAGCAGTTATACAGGGGCCTATGGCTACACCTTC	CASSYTGAYGYTF	-	TRBD1	TRBV7-8	TRBJ1-2
TGTGCCAGCAGCTTAGATTCCTTCAATCAGCCCCAGCATTTT	CASSLDSFNQPQHF	-	-	TRBV7-8	TRBJ1-5
TGTGCCACCCTAACAGGGACGAACACTGAAGCTTTCTTT	CATLTGTNTEAFF	-	-	TRBV10-3	TRBJ1-1
TGTGCCAGCAGCTCCGGACAGGGTCGCAATCAGCCCCAGCATTTT	CASSSGQGRNQPQHF	-	TRBD1	TRBV7-9	TRBJ1-5
TGCGCCAGCAGCTCCTCCGGAGGGGAGACCCAGTACTTC	CASSSSGGETQYF	-	-	TRBV5-1	TRBJ2-5
TGTGCCAGCAGTTCGTACCGGGACAGGGTCTACGAGCAGTACTTC	CASSSYRDRVYEQYF	-	TRBD1	TRBV6-5	TRBJ2-7
TGTGCCAGCATGAGAGGGGAGCAGTACTTC	CASMRGEQYF	few	-	TRBV6-1	TRBJ2-7
TGTGCCAGTAGTATTAGGGGTGATCCCCAGCATTTT	CASSIRGDPQHF	-	-	TRBV19	TRBJ1-5
TGTGCCAGCAGTCGGGACAGGGATGAGACCCAGTACTTC	CASSRDRDETQYF	once	TRBD1	TRBV7-9	TRBJ2-5
TGTGCCAGTAGTACACAACAGGGGGCACGAGAGCAGTTCTTC	CASSTQQGAREQFF	-	TRBD1	TRBV19	TRBJ2-1
TGTGCCAGTACTCCGGGACATACTAACTATGGCTACACCTTC	CASTPGHTNYGYTF	-	-	TRBV19	TRBJ1-2
TGCGCCAGCAGCCAAGATTCGGGCACTGAAGCTTTCTTT	CASSQDSGTEAFF	few	-	TRBV4-3	TRBJ1-1
TGTGCCAGCAGTGAATACGCCAGGGGGAGGACCTATAATTCACCCCTCCACTTT	CASSEYARGRTYNSPLHF	-	TRBD1	TRBV25-1	TRBJ1-6
TGCGCCAGCAGCTTAGACAGTTATAGCAATCAGCCCCAGCATTTT	CASSLDSYSNQPQHF	-	-	TRBV5-1	TRBJ1-5
TGTGCCAGCAGCTTATCCACAGGGGTTAGGTACGAGCAGTACTTC	CASSLSTGVRYEQYF	-	TRBD1	TRBV11-2	TRBJ2-7
TGTGCCTGGAGCCAGGGAAGGAGTATGGGTGAAAAACTGTTTTTT	CAWSQGRSMGEKLFF	once	-	TRBV30	TRBJ1-4
TGCGCCAGCAGCTTGGATGGTCAGGCCGCCTACGAGCAGTACTTC	CASSLDGQAAYEQYF	-	-	TRBV5-1	TRBJ2-7
TGCGCCAGCAGCTCCGGAGGAGGGGCCTCTGGAAACACCATATATTTT	CASSSGGGASGNTIYF	-	-	TRBV4-3	TRBJ1-3
TGTGCCAGCAGCCTACAGGGGGCAACTACCTCCTACGAGCAGTACTTC	CASSLQGATTSYEQYF	-	TRBD1	TRBV5-5	TRBJ2-7
TGTGCCAGCAGCTGGGGCCACGAGCAGTACTTC	CASSWGHEQYF	-	-	TRBV11-2	TRBJ2-7
TGTGCCAGCACCAGGCGGGGACCCGAGGGAGAGACCCAGTACTTC	CASTRRGPEGETQYF	-	-	TRBV5-4	TRBJ2-5
TGCGCCAGCAGTTCTCAGGGGTACTCGGAGACCCAGTACTTC	CASSSQGYSETQYF	-	-	TRBV5-1	TRBJ2-5
TGCGCCAGCAGCCAAGACACGTACTACGAGCAGTACTTC	CASSQDTYYEQYF	-	-	TRBV5-1	TRBJ2-7
TGTGCCAGCAGCTTGGGAGCTAGCGGGGGGGCCTACGAGCAGTACTTC	CASSLGASGGAYEQYF	few	TRBD2	TRBV4-2	TRBJ2-7